The clone carrying this TCR beta chain came up many times. Its specificity is not known. The data were obtained in a study of CD8 T cells in ankylosing spondylitis. Study outcomes and limitations: Seemingly distinctive of ankylosing spondylitis blood was a TCR beta motif formed by eight highly homologous variants. The clones that were linked to disease were reported to be significantly enriched in matched synovial fluid samples from ankylosing spondylitis patients.

A quantitative 5'-RACE method, one with molecular barcodes, was used to make TCR beta libraries. Each CDR3 protein gets one entry after TCRdb re-called the 5' RACE reads with MiXCR. The repertoire includes some 38,000 distinct CDR3 sequences, 3% of them detected once, and roughly 2.8% sits in the top ten. Trimming stripped 0 bases from V and 1 base from J, with 7 bases between. CDR1 and CDR2 (germline): SGDLS, YYNGEE. The CDR3 has 15 amino acids. The rearrangement links TRBV9 to TRBJ2-2; possibly TRBD1 for D (5 bases). This TCR was sampled from a male donor with ankylosing spondylitis or in good health (not recorded which). The sequencing sample was made of blood, either unsorted or a sorted T cell fraction (not recorded which). Here the CDR3 reads CASSVGGVNTGELFF. The CDR3 DNA is TGTGCCAGCAGCGTAGGGGGCGTGAACACCGGGGAGCTGTTTTTT.